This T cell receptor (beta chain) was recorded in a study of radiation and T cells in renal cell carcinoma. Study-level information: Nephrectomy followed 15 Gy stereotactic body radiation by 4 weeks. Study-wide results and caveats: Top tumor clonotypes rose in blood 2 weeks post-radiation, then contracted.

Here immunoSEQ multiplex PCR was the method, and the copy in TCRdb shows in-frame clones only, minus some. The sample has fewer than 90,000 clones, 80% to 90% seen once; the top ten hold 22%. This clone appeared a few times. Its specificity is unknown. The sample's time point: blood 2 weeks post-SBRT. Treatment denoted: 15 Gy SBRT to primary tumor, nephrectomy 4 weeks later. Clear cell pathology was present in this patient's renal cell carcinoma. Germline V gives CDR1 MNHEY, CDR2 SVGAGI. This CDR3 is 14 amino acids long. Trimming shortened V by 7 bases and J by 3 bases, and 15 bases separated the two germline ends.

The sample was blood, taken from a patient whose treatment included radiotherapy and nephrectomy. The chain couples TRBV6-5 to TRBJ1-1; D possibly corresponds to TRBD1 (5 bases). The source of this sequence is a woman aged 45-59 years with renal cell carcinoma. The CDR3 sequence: CASIPGTADTEAFF. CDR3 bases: TGTGCCAGCATTCCCGGGACGGCCGACACTGAAGCTTTCTTT.